These T cell receptor beta chains were read from a single sample in a study of blood T cell repertoires in COVID-19. Profiled with immunoSEQ multiplex PCR; TCRdb holds only in-frame clones, not every one. The sample records some 30,000 clones, about 82% being singletons. Specimen: peripheral blood. These receptors all come from a man aged 60 to 69 with active COVID-19. Both conserved end residues are part of each CDR3. D genes are given only for firm matches. Clone sizes are given selectively: once, few, many, or a class where the clone is expanded.

j_call | clone_size | v_call | d_call | cdr3_nt | cdr3_aa
TRBJ2-1 | . | TRBV12-5 | TRBD2 | TGTGCTAGTGGTTTGACTAGCGGGATTCTCAGTGAGCAGTTCTTC | CASGLTSGILSEQFF
TRBJ2-7 | . | TRBV5-1 | . | TGCGCCAGCAGCTTCGGTTCAGGGGAATCCTACGAGCAGTACTTC | CASSFGSGESYEQYF
TRBJ2-7 | . | TRBV27 | TRBD2 | TGTGCCAGCAGCCGGACCGGGACTAGCGGCCTCGGCGAGCAGTACTTC | CASSRTGTSGLGEQYF
TRBJ2-1 | . | TRBV28 | TRBD2 | TGTGCCAGCAGTCCGTGGCTAGCGGGAGAGTGGAATGAGCAGTTCTTC | CASSPWLAGEWNEQFF
TRBJ2-5 | . | TRBV11-2 | . | TGTGCCAGCAGCTTGCCGGGACTCATCCTCCAAGAGACCCAGTACTTC | CASSLPGLILQETQYF
TRBJ1-3 | few | TRBV11-2 | TRBD1 | TGTGCCAGCAGCTTGGGACAGGGGGCTGTCGGGAACACCATATATTTT | CASSLGQGAVGNTIYF
TRBJ2-1 | . | TRBV4-2 | TRBD2 | TGTGCCAGCAGCCAAGTACTCGACAGCGGGATCAGAAGTGAGCAGTTCTTC | CASSQVLDSGIRSEQFF
TRBJ2-7 | . | TRBV7-9 | TRBD2 | TGTGCCAGCAGCTTATCCACTAGCGGTCCCTACGAGCAGTACTTC | CASSLSTSGPYEQYF
TRBJ1-5 | . | TRBV19 | . | TGTGCCACCAGAGGGGGTTATAGCAATCAGCCCCAGCATTTT | CATRGGYSNQPQHF
TRBJ2-1 | . | TRBV9 | TRBD2 | TGTGCCAGCAGCGACGAGGGATCCGGGACTAGCGGGAGGGATGAGCAGTTCTTC | CASSDEGSGTSGRDEQFF
TRBJ2-7 | . | TRBV7-2 | . | TGTGCCAGCCTTCTTTCGGGGGACCCGCGTGGATACGAGCAGTACTTC | CASLLSGDPRGYEQYF
TRBJ2-7 | . | TRBV6-1 | TRBD1 | TGTGCCAGCAGTGAAATCCGGACAGGGGGCTTCCACGAGCAGTACTTC | CASSEIRTGGFHEQYF
TRBJ2-1 | . | TRBV15 | TRBD2 | TGTGCCACCAGCAGGGGTCGGGGGGTTCGGGAGTATGAGCAGTTCTTC | CATSRGRGVREYEQFF
TRBJ2-7 | . | TRBV9 | TRBD2 | TGTGCCAGCACCAAGGGACTAGCGCCCTACGAGCAGTACTTC | CASTKGLAPYEQYF
TRBJ2-1 | . | TRBV27 | . | TGTGCCAGCAGTTTCCTCCATGAGCAGTTCTTC | CASSFLHEQFF
TRBJ2-7 | . | TRBV7-2 | TRBD1 | TGTGCCAGCAGCGCGCCGGGACAGGGTAGGATCGAGCAGTACTTC | CASSAPGQGRIEQYF
TRBJ2-1 | . | TRBV11-3 | TRBD2 | TGTGCCAGCAAGAGCGGGAGCCACAATGAGCAGTTCTTC | CASKSGSHNEQFF
TRBJ2-1 | . | TRBV5-8 | . | TGTGCCAGCAGCAGAGAACTAGCAAGCAATGAGCAGTTCTTC | CASSRELASNEQFF
TRBJ2-4 | . | TRBV6-5 | . | TGTGCCAGCAGTTCGGTTGCGCTAGCCAAAAACATTCAGTACTTC | CASSSVALAKNIQYF
TRBJ2-1 | once | TRBV5-1 | TRBD2 | TGCGCCAGCAGCTTAAGGGGCGGGACTAGCGGGATTTTCAATGAGCAGTTCTTC | CASSLRGGTSGIFNEQFF